One T cell receptor (beta chain) is described in this entry. The data stem from a study of blood T cells in healthy people across ages. The germline gives CDR1 DFQATT, CDR2 SNEGSKA (reference sequence). CDR3 length: 14 residues. V was clipped by 4 bases and J by 1 base, with 12 bases between them. PCR was performed a second time for about 7 to 12 cycles using a sample-barcoded 5' primer and a J-beta primer mix. TCRdb reanalysed the 5' RACE reads using MiXCR and keeps one entry per CDR3 protein. The data contain about 570,000 distinct CDR3 sequences, 27% of them singletons. This chain joins TRBV20-1 and TRBJ2-3; no definite D call. The specimen was blood. This clonotype was obtained from a woman between 65 and 79 years old in good health. The chain's CDR3 is CSAIRGVGTDTQYF. CDR3 bases: TGCAGTGCTATTCGTGGGGTTGGCACAGATACGCAGTATTTT.